The T cell receptor beta chain under discussion was sequenced for a study of Tregs in tolerant kidney transplant recipients (dated by TCRdb to about 2019). At the level of the whole study: Before combined kidney and bone marrow transplantation, this study identified donor-specific regulatory T cells using TCRbeta sequencing and then followed those same cells after transplant. TCRbeta repertoire sequencing was used in a few healthy controls to compare several ways of expanding Tregs specific for an allogeneic donor. The paper as a whole reports these results and caveats: The study was constrained by small patient numbers, and validation of the findings is required in larger populations and under other immunosuppression protocols. Expanding Tregs with activated donor B cells appeared to identify the most biologically relevant and donor-specific TCRbeta repertoire. Although technical replication error seemed to be minimal, the question of biological reproducibility was not addressed directly.

Unstimulated Tregs (CD4+CD25+CD127-), CD4+ non-Tregs (CD4+CD25-), CD4 and CD8 cells were FACS-sorted from thawed PBMCs. Healthy control blood came either as purchased buffy coats or from healthy volunteers. Healthy control blood was processed to PBMCs with a Ficoll density gradient and then cryopreserved, whereas patient PBMCs were collected both before and after transplant. At the junction V is shortened by 0 bases and J by 8 bases; bases outside the gene matches: 4. The germline V gene sets CDR1 to SGDLS and CDR2 to YYNGEE. CDR3 length: 13 amino acids, cysteine to phenylalanine. The retained sequence is limited to the CDR3, 39 bases, with the frame set at the first base. Turning to this clone: What this receptor recognizes is not known. No much larger clone is present one base from it, and per-base qualities are unavailable.

Genomic DNA was extracted from sorted cells with the QIAGEN DNeasy Blood and Tissue Kit for TCRbeta CDR3 sequencing. Through immunoSEQ, high-throughput TCRbeta CDR3 sequencing was done commercially, including PCR amplification with internal controls and bias correction. The study's own analysis went as follows. A unique productive TCRbeta sequence was defined by the CDR3 nucleotide sequence when primers matched, and otherwise by the CDR3 amino acid sequence together with the Vbeta and Jbeta genes. As a correction for sorting error, sequences shared between sorted populations at a frequency ratio of 2:1 or less were discarded, and the remaining shared sequences were assigned to the higher population. Donor-reactive sequences were defined as at least 5-fold expanded in CFSE-low cells versus unstimulated cells, with frequency of at least 0.01% in CFSE-low cells. Jensen-Shannon divergence, calculated on the top 100 TCRbeta sequences ranked by frequency, was used to quantify repertoire divergence. For any sample with multiple sequencing runs, sorting error was corrected in each run separately before the runs were pooled. This is the immuneACCESS table as TCRdb keeps it, with only in-frame sequences that have V and J called. A part of the clones is gone; compared with another copy, unresolved V genes explain less than half, and the rest is unexplained. D and trimming come from the DNA, and the V and J calls and clone size come from that table. A total of around 52,000 clones appear in this sample, around 80% of them only once. The top ten constitute about 5% of the sample.

Sample: CD4+ T cells from blood. The chain employs TRBV9 and TRBJ1-2; 7 of the junction bases match TRBD1. This receptor was taken from a human donor in good health. The DNA reads TGTGCCAGCAGCGTAGAGGCAGGGGGAGGCTACACCTTC. This sequence encodes CASSVEAGGGYTF.